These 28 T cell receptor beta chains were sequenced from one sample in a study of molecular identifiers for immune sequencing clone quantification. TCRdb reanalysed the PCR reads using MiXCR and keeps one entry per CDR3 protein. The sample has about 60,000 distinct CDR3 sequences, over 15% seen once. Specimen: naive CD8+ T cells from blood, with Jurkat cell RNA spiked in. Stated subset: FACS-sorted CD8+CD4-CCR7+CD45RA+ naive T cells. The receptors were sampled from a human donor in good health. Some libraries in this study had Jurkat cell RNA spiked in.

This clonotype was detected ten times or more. The CDR3 region is CSVKHFPYGYTF. The CDR3 DNA is TGCAGCGTGAAACATTTTCCCTATGGCTACACCTTC. The chain has TRBV29-1 and TRBJ1-2, with D hard to call. This CDR3 is built from 12 residues. V gave up 6 bases and J gave up 4 bases, with 12 bases separating them. CDR1 and CDR2 from the germline V gene are SQVTM and ANQGSEA.

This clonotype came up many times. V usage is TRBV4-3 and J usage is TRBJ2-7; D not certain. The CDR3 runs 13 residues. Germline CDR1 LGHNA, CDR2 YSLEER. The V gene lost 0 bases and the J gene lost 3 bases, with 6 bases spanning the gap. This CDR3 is CASSQDYGYEQYF. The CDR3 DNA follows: TGCGCCAGCAGCCAAGATTACGGCTACGAGCAGTACTTC.

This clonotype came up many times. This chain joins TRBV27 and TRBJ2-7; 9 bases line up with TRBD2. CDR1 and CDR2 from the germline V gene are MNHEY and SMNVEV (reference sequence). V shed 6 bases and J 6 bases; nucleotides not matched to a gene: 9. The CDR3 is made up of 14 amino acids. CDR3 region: CASSPIAGDGEQYF. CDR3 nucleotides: TGTGCCAGCAGCCCAATAGCGGGAGATGGCGAGCAGTACTTC.

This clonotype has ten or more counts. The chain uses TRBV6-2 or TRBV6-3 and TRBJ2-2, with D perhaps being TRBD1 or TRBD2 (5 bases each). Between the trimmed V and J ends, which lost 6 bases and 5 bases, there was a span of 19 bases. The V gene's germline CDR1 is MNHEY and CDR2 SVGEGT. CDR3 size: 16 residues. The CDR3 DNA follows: TGTGCCAGCAGACCACGACTACCCAAGGGGACCGGGGAGCTGTTTTTT. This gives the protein CASRPRLPKGTGELFF.

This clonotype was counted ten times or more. CDR3 in DNA: TGTGCCAGCAGTTATATTGTAATGTCGGACTCCGGTTTAGATACGCAGTATTTT. Protein sequence: CASSYIVMSDSGLDTQYF. The rearrangement uses TRBV6-2 or TRBV6-3 and TRBJ2-3; tentative D call: TRBD2 (5 bases). Trimming cost V 3 bases and J 5 bases, with 24 bases left between them. Germline V gene lookup returns CDR1 MNHEY and CDR2 SVGEGT. CDR3 size: 18 residues.

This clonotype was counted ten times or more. DNA for the CDR3: TGTGCCAGTCGGGGCGGGAGCTCCAAAAACATTCAGTACTTC. Its protein is CASRGGSSKNIQYF. The rearrangement uses TRBV6-7 and TRBJ2-4, with 7 bases matching TRBD2. TRBV6-7 falls under the ORF class, with uncertain function. The CDR3 spans 14 residues. V trimming: 9 bases; J trimming: 2 bases; junction bases outside the gene matches: 7.

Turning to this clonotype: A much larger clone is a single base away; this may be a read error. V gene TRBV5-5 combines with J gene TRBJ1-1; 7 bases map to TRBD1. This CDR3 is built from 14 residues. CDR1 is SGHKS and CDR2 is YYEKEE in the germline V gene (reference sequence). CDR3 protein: CANSFQGENTEAFF. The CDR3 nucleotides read TGTGCCAACAGCTTTCAGGGGGAGAACACTGAAGCTTTCTTT.

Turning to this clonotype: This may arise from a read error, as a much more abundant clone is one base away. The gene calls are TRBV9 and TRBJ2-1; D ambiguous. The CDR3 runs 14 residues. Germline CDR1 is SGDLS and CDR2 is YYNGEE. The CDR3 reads CACSVGDSYNEQFF. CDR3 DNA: TGTGCCTGCAGCGTAGGTGACTCCTACAATGAGCAGTTCTTC.

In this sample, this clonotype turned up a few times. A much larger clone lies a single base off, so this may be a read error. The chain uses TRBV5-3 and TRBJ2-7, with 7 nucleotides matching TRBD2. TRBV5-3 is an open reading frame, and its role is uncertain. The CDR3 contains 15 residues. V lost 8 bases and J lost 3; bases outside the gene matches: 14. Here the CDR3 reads CASSPERLADYEQYF. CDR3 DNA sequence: TGTGCCAGCAGCCCGGAGAGACTAGCAGACTACGAGCAGTACTTC.

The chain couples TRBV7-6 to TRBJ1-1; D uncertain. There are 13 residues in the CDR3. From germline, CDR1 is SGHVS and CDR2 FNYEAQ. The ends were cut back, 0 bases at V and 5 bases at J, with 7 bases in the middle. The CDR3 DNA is TGTGCCAGCAGCTTAGCCCCACTGACTGAAGCTTTCTTT. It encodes CASSLAPLTEAFF.

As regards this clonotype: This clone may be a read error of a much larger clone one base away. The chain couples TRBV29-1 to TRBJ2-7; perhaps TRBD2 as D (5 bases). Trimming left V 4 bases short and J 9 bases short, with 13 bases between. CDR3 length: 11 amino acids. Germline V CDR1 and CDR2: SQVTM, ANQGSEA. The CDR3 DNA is TGCAGCGTTGCTGGCGAGGGCGGGCAGTACTTC. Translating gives CSVAGEGGQYF.

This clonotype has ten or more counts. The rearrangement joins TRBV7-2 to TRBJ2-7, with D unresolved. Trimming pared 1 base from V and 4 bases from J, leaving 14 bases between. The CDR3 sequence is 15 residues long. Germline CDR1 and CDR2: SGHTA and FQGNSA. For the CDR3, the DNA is TGTGCCAGCAGCTTAGAGGTAGCCGGGTGGTACGAGCAGTACTTC. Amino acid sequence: CASSLEVAGWYEQYF.

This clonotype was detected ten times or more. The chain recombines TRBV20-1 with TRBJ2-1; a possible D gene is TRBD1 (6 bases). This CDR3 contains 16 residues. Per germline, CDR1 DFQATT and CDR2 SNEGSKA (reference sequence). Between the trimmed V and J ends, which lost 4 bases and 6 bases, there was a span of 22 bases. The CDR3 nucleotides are TGCAGTGCTAATACACTCAGGGGATCTTTAGGCAATGAGCAGTTCTTC. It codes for CSANTLRGSLGNEQFF.

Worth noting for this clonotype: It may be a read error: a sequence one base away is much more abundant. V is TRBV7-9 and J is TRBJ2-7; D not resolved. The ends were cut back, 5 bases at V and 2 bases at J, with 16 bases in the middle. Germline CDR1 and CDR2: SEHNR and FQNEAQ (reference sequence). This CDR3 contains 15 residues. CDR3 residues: CASSLPRTKTYEQYF. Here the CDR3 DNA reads TGTGCCAGCAGCCTTCCCCGGACGAAAACCTACGAGCAGTACTTC.

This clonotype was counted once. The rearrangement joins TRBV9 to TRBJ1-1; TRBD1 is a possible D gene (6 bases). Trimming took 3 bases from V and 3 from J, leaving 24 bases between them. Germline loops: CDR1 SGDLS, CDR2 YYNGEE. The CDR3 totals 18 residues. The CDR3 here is CASSGGHATIPRDTEAFF. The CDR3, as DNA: TGTGCCAGCAGCGGGGGACACGCAACCATACCACGAGACACTGAAGCTTTCTTT.

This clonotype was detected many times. The CDR3 nucleotides read TGTGCCAGCAGCTTAGCGGGAGAGGCCTACGAGCAGTACTTC. Translation gives CASSLAGEAYEQYF. The chain uses TRBV7-6 and TRBJ2-7; TRBD2 might be the D (5 bases). V lost 0 bases, J lost 2 bases, and 8 bases lay in between. This CDR3 is 14 amino acids long. CDR1 and CDR2 (germline): SGHVS, FNYEAQ.

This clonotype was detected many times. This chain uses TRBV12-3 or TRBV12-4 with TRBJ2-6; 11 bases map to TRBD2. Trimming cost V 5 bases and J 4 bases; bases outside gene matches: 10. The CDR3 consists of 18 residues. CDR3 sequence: CASSPSPGLAAGANVLTF. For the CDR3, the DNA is TGTGCCAGCAGTCCGTCACCGGGACTAGCGGCCGGGGCCAACGTCCTGACTTTC.

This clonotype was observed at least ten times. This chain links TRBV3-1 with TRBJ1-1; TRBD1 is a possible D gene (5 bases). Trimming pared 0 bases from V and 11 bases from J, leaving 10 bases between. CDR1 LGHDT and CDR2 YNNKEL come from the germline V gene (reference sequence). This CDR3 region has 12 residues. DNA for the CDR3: TGTGCCAGCAGCCAAGACAGGGAAGGGGCTTTCTTT. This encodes CASSQDREGAFF.

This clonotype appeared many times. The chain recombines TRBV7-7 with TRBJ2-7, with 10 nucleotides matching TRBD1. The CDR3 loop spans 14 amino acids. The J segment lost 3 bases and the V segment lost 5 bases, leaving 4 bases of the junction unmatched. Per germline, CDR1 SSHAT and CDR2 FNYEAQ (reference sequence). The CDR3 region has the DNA TGTGCCAGCAGCGCCGGGACAGGGGTCTACGAGCAGTACTTC. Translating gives CASSAGTGVYEQYF.

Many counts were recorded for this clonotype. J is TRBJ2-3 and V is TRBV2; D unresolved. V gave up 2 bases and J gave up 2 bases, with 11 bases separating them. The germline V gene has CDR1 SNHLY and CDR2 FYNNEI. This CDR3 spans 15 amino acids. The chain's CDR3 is CASSEFWGYTDTQYF. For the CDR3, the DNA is TGTGCCAGCAGTGAATTCTGGGGTTACACAGATACGCAGTATTTT.

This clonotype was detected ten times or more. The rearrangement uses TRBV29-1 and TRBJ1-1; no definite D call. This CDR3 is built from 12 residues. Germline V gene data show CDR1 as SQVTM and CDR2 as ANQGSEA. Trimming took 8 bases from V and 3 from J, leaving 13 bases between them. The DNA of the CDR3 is TGCAGCTGCCCGGGCGGCGACACTGAAGCTTTCTTT. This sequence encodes CSCPGGDTEAFF.

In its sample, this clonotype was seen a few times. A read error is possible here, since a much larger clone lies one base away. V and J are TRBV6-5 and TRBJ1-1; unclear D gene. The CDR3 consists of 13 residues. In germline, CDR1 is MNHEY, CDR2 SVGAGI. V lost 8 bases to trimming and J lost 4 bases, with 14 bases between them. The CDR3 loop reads CASGPGIGTEAFF. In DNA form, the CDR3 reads TGTGCCAGCGGCCCCGGGATCGGCACTGAAGCTTTCTTT.

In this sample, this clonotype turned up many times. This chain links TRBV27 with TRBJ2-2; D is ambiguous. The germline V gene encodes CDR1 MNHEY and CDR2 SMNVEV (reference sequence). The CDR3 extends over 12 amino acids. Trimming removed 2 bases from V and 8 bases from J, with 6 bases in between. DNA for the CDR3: TGTGCCAGCAGTTTAGCTGTAGGGGAGCTGTTTTTT. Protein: CASSLAVGELFF.

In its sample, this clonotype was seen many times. CDR3 protein: CATSDTVGSSTDTQYF. DNA for the CDR3: TGTGCCACCAGTGATACGGTAGGATCTAGCACAGATACGCAGTATTTT. The gene calls are TRBV24-1 and TRBJ2-3; D gene uncertain. Germline V lookup: CDR1 KGHDR, CDR2 SFDVKD. This CDR3 contains 16 residues. V was trimmed by 3 bases and J by 0 bases, leaving 12 bases between them.

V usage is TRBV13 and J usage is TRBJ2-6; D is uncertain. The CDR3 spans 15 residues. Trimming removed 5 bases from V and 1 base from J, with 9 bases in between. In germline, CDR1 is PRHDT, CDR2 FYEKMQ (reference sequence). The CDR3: CASSTDGSGANVLTF. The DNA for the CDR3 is TGTGCCAGCAGCACCGACGGGTCTGGGGCCAACGTCCTGACTTTC.

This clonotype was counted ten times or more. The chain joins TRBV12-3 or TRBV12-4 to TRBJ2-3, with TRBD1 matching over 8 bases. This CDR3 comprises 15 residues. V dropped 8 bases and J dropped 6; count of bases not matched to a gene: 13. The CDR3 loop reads CASRGPLRDRDTQYF. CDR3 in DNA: TGTGCCAGCCGGGGGCCTCTCCGGGACAGGGATACGCAGTATTTT.

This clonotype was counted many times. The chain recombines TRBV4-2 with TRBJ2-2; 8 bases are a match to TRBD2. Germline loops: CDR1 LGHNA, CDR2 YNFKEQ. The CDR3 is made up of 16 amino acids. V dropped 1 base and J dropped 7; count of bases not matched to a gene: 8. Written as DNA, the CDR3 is TGTGCCAGCAGCCAAGTACCGGGACTAGGTGGCGGGGAGCTGTTTTTT. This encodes CASSQVPGLGGGELFF.

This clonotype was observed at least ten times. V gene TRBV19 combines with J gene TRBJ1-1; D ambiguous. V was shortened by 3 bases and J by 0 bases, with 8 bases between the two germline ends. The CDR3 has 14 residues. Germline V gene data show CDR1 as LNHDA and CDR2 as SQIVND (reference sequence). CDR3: CASSIFGMNTEAFF. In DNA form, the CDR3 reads TGTGCCAGTAGTATCTTTGGTATGAACACTGAAGCTTTCTTT. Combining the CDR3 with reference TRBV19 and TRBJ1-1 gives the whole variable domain DGGITQSPKYLFRKEGQNVTLSCEQNLNHDAMYWYRQDPGQGLRLIYYSQIVNDFQKGDIAEGYSVSREKKESFPLTVTSAQKNPTAFYLCASSIFGMNTEAFFGQGTRLTVV.